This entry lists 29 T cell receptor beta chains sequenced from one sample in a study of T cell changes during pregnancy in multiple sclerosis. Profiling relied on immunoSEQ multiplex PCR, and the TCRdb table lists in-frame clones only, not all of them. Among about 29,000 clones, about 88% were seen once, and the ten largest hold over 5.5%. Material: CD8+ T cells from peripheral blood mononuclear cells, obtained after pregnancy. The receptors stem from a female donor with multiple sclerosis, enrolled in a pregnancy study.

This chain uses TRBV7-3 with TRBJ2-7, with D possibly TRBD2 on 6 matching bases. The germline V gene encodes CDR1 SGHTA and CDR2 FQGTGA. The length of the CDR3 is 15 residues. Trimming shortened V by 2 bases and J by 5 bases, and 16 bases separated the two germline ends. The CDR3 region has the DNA TGTGCCAGCAGCTTATGGGACTCTAATTACGACGAGCAGTACTTC. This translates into CASSLWDSNYDEQYF.

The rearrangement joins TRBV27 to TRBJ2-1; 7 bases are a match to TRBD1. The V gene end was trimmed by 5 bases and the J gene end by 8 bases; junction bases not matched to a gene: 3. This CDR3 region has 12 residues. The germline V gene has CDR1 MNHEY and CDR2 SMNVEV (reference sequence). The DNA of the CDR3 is TGTGCCAGCAGTACAGGGGCCCATGAGCAGTTCTTC. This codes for CASSTGAHEQFF.

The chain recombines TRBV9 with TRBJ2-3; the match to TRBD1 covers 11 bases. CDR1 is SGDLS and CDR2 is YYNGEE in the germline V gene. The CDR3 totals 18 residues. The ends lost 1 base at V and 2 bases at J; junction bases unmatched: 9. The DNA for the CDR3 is TGTGCCAGCAGCGTACCAGGACAGGGGGCGACCTTCACAGATACGCAGTATTTT. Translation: CASSVPGQGATFTDTQYF.

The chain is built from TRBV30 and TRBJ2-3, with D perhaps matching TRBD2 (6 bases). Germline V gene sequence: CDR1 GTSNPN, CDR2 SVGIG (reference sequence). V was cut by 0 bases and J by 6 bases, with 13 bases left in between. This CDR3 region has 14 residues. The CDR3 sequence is CAWSVMAGTDTQYF. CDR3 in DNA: TGTGCCTGGAGTGTAATGGCGGGAACGGATACGCAGTATTTT.

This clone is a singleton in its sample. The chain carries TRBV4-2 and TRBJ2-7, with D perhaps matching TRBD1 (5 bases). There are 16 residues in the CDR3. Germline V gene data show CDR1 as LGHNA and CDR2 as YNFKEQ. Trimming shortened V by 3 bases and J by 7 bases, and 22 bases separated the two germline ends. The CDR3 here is CASSQEYRSQSGEQYF. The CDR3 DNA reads TGTGCCAGCAGCCAGGAATACAGGAGTCAAAGTGGGGAGCAGTACTTC.

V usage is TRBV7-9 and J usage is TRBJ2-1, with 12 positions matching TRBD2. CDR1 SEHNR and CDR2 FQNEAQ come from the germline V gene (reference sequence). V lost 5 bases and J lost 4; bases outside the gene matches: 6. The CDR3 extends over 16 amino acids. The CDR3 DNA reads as TGTGCCAGCAGCGAGGGACTAGCGGGTTTTTACAATGAGCAGTTCTTC. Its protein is CASSEGLAGFYNEQFF.

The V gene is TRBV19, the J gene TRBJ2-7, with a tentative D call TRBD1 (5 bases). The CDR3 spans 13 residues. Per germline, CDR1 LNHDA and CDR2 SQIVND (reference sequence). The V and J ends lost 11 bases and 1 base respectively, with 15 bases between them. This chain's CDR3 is CACRAPASYEQYF. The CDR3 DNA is TGTGCCTGCAGGGCTCCCGCATCCTACGAGCAGTACTTC.

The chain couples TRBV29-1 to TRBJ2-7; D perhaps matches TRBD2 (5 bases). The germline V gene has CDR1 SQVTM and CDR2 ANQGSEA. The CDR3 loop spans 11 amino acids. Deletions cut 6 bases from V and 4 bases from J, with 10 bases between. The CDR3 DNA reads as TGCAGCGTGCCACTAGGATACGAGCAGTACTTC. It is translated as CSVPLGYEQYF.

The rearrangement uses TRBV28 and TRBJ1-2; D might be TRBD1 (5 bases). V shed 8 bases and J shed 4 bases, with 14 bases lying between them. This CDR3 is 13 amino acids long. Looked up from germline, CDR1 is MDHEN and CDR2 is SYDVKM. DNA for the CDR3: TGTGCCAGCGCCTGGCAGGGTGGCTATGGCTACACCTTC. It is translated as CASAWQGGYGYTF.

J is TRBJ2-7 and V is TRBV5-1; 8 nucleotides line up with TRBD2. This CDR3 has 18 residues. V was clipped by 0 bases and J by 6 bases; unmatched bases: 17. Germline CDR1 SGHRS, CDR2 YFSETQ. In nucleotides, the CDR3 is TGCGCCAGCAGCTTGGCCGGGAGGGGCAGGCTCAGCCTGGGCGAGCAGTACTTC. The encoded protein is CASSLAGRGRLSLGEQYF. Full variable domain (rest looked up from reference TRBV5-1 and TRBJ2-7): KAGVTQTPRYLIKTRGQQVTLSCSPISGHRSVSWYQQTPGQGLQFLFEYFSETQRNKGNFPGRFSGRQFSNSRSEMNVSTLELGDSALYLCASSLAGRGRLSLGEQYFGPGTRLTVT.

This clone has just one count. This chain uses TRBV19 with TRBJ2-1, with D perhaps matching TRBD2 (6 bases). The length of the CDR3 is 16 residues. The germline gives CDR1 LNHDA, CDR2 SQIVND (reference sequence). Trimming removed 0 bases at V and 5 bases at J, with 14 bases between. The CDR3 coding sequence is TGTGCCAGTAGTATAGACCAGCGGGTGCCCAACAATGAGCAGTTCTTC. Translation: CASSIDQRVPNNEQFF. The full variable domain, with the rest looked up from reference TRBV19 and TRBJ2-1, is DGGITQSPKYLFRKEGQNVTLSCEQNLNHDAMYWYRQDPGQGLRLIYYSQIVNDFQKGDIAEGYSVSREKKESFPLTVTSAQKNPTAFYLCASSIDQRVPNNEQFFGPGTRLTVL.

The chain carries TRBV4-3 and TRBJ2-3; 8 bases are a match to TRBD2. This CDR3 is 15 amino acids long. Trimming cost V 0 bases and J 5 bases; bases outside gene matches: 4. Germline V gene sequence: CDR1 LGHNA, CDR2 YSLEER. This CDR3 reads CASSQDWREVDTQYF. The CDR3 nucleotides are TGCGCCAGCAGCCAAGACTGGCGGGAGGTAGATACGCAGTATTTT.

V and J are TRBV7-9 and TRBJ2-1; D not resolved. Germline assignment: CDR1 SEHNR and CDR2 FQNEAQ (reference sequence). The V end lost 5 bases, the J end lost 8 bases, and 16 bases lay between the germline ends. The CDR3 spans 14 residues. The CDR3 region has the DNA TGTGCCAGCAGCCTTCCTAGAGAGGTGGATGAGCAGTTCTTC. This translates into CASSLPREVDEQFF.

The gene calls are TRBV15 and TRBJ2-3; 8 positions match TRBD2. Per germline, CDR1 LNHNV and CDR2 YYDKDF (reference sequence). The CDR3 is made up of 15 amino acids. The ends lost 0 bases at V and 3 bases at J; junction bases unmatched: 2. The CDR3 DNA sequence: TGTGCCACCAGCAGAGACCAGCGGGAGACAGATACGCAGTATTTT. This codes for CATSRDQRETDTQYF.

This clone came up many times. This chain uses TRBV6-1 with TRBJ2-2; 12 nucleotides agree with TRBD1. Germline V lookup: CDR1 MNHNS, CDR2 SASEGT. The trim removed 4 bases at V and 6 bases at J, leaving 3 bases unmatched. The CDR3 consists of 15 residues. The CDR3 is CASSVGTGGPGELFF. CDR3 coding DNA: TGTGCCAGCAGTGTAGGGACAGGGGGCCCCGGGGAGCTGTTTTTT.

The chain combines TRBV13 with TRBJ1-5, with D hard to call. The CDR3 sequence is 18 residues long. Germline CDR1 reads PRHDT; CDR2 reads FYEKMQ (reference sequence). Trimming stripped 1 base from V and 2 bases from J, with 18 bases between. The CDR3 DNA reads TGTGCCAGCAGCTTAGAAGCCCCAACCACTGTTCGCAATCAGCCCCAGCATTTT. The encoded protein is CASSLEAPTTVRNQPQHF. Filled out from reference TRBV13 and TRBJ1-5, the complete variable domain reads AAGVIQSPRHLIKEKRETATLKCYPIPRHDTVYWYQQGPGQDPQFLISFYEKMQSDKGSIPDRFSAQQFSDYHSELNMSSLELGDSALYFCASSLEAPTTVRNQPQHFGDGTRLSIL.

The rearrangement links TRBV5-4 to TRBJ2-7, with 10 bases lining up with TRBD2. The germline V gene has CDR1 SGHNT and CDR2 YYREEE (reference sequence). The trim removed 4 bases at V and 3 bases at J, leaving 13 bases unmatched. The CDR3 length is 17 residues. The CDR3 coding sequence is TGTGCCAGCAGCCAAGACATCTCTAGCGGGAGAGACTACGAGCAGTACTTC. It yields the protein CASSQDISSGRDYEQYF.

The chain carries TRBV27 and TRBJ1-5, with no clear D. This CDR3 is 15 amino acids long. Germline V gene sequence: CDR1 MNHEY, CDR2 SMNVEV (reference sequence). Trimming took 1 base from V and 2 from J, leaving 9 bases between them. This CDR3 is CASSLLAVGNQPQHF. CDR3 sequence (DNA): TGTGCCAGCAGTTTATTAGCTGTAGGCAATCAGCCCCAGCATTTT.

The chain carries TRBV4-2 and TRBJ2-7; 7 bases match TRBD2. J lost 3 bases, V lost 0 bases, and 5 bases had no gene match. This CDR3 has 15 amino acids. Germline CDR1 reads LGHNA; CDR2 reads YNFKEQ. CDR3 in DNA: TGTGCCAGCAGCCAAGAATGGGCTAGCGGCTACGAGCAGTACTTC. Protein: CASSQEWASGYEQYF.

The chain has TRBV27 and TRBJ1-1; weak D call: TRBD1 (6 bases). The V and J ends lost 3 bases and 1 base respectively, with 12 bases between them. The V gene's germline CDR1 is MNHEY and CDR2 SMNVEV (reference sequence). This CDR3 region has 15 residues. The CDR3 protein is CASSFGGYRNTEAFF. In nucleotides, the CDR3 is TGTGCCAGCAGTTTTGGGGGCTACAGGAACACTGAAGCTTTCTTT.

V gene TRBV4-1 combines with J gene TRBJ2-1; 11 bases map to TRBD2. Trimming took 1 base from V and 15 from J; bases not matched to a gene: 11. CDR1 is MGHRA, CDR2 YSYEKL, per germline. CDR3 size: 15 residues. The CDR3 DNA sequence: TGCGCCAGCAGCCAAGTCCTAGCGGGAGGTCGCGGGGCGTTCTTC. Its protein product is CASSQVLAGGRGAFF.

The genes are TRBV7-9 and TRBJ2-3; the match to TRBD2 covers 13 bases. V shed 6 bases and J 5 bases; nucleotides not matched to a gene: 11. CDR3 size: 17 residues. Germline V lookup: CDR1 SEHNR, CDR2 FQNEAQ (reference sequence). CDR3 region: CASRRGLAGAFGDTQYF. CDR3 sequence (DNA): TGTGCCAGCAGACGCGGACTAGCGGGAGCATTTGGAGATACGCAGTATTTT.

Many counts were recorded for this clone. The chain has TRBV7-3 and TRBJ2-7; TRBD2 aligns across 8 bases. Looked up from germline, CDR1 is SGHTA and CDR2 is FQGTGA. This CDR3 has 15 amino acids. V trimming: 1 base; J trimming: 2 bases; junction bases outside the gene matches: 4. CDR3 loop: CASSLSAGGPYEQYF. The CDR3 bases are TGTGCCAGCAGCTTAAGCGCGGGAGGCCCCTACGAGCAGTACTTC.

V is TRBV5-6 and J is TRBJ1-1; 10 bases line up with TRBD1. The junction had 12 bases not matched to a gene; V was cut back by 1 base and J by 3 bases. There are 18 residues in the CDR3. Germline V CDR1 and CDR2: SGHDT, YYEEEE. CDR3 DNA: TGTGCCAGCAGCTTGCCTTTCGGACAGGGGGTTGGGTACACTGAAGCTTTCTTT. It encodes CASSLPFGQGVGYTEAFF.

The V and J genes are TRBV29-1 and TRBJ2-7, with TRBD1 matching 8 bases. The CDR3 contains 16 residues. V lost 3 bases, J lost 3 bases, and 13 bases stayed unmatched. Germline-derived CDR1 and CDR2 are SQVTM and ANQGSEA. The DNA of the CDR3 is TGCAGCGTTGAGTTTTCGGACAGGGAAGAAGGCTACGAGCAGTACTTC. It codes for CSVEFSDREEGYEQYF.

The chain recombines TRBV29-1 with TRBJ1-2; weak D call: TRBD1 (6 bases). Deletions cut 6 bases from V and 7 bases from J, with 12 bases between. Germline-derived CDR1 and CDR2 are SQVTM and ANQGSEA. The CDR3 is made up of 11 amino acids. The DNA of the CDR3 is TGCAGCGTGTACACAGGGTCTGGCTACACCTTC. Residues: CSVYTGSGYTF.

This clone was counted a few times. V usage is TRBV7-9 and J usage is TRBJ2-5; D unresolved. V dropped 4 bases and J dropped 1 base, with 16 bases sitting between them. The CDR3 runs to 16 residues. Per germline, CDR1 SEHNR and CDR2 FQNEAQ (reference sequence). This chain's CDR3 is CASSWMNRVGQETQYF. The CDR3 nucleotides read TGTGCCAGCAGCTGGATGAACCGGGTAGGCCAAGAGACCCAGTACTTC. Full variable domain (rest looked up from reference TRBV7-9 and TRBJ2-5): DTGVSQNPRHKITKRGQNVTFRCDPISEHNRLYWYRQTLGQGPEFLTYFQNEAQLEKSRLLSDRFSAERPKGSFSTLEIQRTEQGDSAMYLCASSWMNRVGQETQYFGPGTRLLVL.

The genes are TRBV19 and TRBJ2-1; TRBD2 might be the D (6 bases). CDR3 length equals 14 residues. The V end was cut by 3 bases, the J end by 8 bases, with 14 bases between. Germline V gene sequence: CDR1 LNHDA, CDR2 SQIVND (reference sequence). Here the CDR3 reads CASSMREVADEQFF. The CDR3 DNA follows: TGTGCCAGTAGTATGAGGGAGGTGGCCGATGAGCAGTTCTTC. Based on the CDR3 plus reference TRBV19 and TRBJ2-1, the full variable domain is DGGITQSPKYLFRKEGQNVTLSCEQNLNHDAMYWYRQDPGQGLRLIYYSQIVNDFQKGDIAEGYSVSREKKESFPLTVTSAQKNPTAFYLCASSMREVADEQFFGPGTRLTVL.

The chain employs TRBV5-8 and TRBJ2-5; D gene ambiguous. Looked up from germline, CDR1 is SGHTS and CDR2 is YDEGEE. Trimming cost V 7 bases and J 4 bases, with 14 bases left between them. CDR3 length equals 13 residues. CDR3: CASRQTGGETQYF. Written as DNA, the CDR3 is TGTGCCAGCCGACAAACTGGTGGAGAGACCCAGTACTTC.